A selection of T cell receptor beta chains follows, all from one sample in a study of shared clonotypes between healthy human individuals. Clones were sequenced by immunoSEQ multiplex PCR, and TCRdb holds only the in-frame ones, with some missing. The sample shows just under 350,000 clones, less than 75% of them seen only once. The specimen was memory CD4+ T cells sorted from blood. The source is a man aged 30-40 years in good health. CDR3s include the opening cysteine and the closing phenylalanine or tryptophan. Each record gives: clone size, V gene, D gene, J gene, CDR3 DNA, CDR3 protein. The D gene is left open where the match is weak. Some rows mark clone size as missing; the rest say once, few, many or name a class of expanded clone.

size: few; V: TRBV5-1; D: NA; J: TRBJ2-7; DNA: TGCGCCAGCAGCTTGGTATTTAGCGGCACCTACGAGCAGTACTTC; CDR3: CASSLVFSGTYEQYF
size: NA; V: TRBV30; D: TRBD2; J: TRBJ2-7; DNA: TGTGCCTGGAAGCCTAGCGGGAACTACGAGCAGTACTTC; CDR3: CAWKPSGNYEQYF
size: NA; V: TRBV30; D: NA; J: TRBJ2-7; DNA: TGTGCCTGGAGTGACCGGACACCCTACGAGCAGTACTTC; CDR3: CAWSDRTPYEQYF
size: NA; V: TRBV5-6; D: NA; J: TRBJ2-1; DNA: TGTGCCAGCAGCTTGCTGAGACTAGAAGTTAGCAATGAGCAGTTCTTC; CDR3: CASSLLRLEVSNEQFF
size: NA; V: TRBV7-2; D: NA; J: TRBJ2-2; DNA: TGTGCCAGCAGCTCCCAGGGGAACACCGGGGAGCTGTTTTTT; CDR3: CASSSQGNTGELFF
size: few; V: TRBV10-1; D: TRBD1; J: TRBJ2-1; DNA: TGCGCCAGCAGCAGGAGGCAGGGGGCCTTCGGTGAGCAGTTCTTC; CDR3: CASSRRQGAFGEQFF
size: once; V: TRBV7-9; D: TRBD2; J: TRBJ2-7; DNA: TGTGCCAGCAGCCCCAGAGTAGCGGGAGCCGCCGAGCAGTACTTC; CDR3: CASSPRVAGAAEQYF
size: NA; V: TRBV28; D: NA; J: TRBJ2-7; DNA: TGTGCCAGCAGTGCGGGTAGGGGCTACGAGCAGTACTTC; CDR3: CASSAGRGYEQYF
size: NA; V: TRBV13; D: TRBD1; J: TRBJ2-2; DNA: TGTGCCAGCAGCTTAGACCCCCCTGGTAGGGGGACAGAGAACACCGGGGAGCTGTTTTTT; CDR3: CASSLDPPGRGTENTGELFF
size: NA; V: TRBV7-9; D: NA; J: TRBJ2-5; DNA: TGTGCCAGCACTCGGTCGGGGACCCAGTACTTC; CDR3: CASTRSGTQYF
size: NA; V: TRBV28; D: NA; J: TRBJ2-7; DNA: TGTGCCAGCAGTCTAACCGGGACCCGCAACGAGCAGTACTTC; CDR3: CASSLTGTRNEQYF
size: NA; V: TRBV10-3; D: NA; J: TRBJ2-3; DNA: TGTGCCATCACCGGGCAGGGGGGAGCGTTCGATACGCAGTATTTT; CDR3: CAITGQGGAFDTQYF
size: NA; V: TRBV27; D: NA; J: TRBJ1-5; DNA: TGTGCCAGCAGTTTATCAGGGGGCAATCAGCCCCAGCATTTT; CDR3: CASSLSGGNQPQHF
size: many; V: TRBV19; D: TRBD2; J: TRBJ2-1; DNA: TGTGCCAGTAATGGAGGGAGGGCAAATGAGCAGTTCTTC; CDR3: CASNGGRANEQFF
size: NA; V: TRBV11-3; D: NA; J: TRBJ1-3; DNA: TGTGCCAGCAGCACGTGGGACTTAACTGGAAACACCATATATTTT; CDR3: CASSTWDLTGNTIYF
size: many; V: TRBV5-4; D: TRBD2; J: TRBJ2-7; DNA: TGTGCCAGCAGTCCGGGACTAGCGGGACAAAAGTTAGCGCAGTACTTC; CDR3: CASSPGLAGQKLAQYF
size: once; V: TRBV19; D: TRBD1; J: TRBJ2-7; DNA: TGTGCCAGTGGCCCGACTGGGACAGGTAGCGAGCAGTACTTC; CDR3: CASGPTGTGSEQYF
size: NA; V: TRBV5-6; D: NA; J: TRBJ2-7; DNA: TGTGCCAGCAGCTTCTCCGCATTTCTCGAGCAGTACTTC; CDR3: CASSFSAFLEQYF